A single TCR beta chain is shown here with its context. Antigen specificity is unknown. This sample was taken from a study of cytomegalovirus exposure and HLA in healthy donors. Study details: An earlier analysis identified 120 million or so unique TCR beta sequences in about 179 million T cells. Study observations and caveats: Among donors in an Asian-associated ancestry cluster, a later analysis reportedly found fewer N-insertions than the roughly 650-donor mean. The study recorded over 150 TCR beta chains that were cytomegalovirus-associated.

PCR was performed using 60 Vbeta and 13 Jbeta primers. Clones were read by immunoSEQ multiplex PCR, and TCRdb kept only the in-frame ones, dropping some. The sample comprises about 140,000 clones, roughly 68% of which are singletons, and around 9.3% rests with the top ten. The CDR3 spans 14 residues. Per germline, CDR1 SGDLS and CDR2 YYNGEE. Trimming cost V 6 bases and J 0 bases; bases outside gene matches: 5. The chain employs TRBV9 and TRBJ1-2; 7 nucleotides align to TRBD1. The material sequenced was PBMCs. This TCR was sampled from a young man in good health and CMV-seropositive. CDR3 loop: CASTQGQTNYGYTF. The CDR3 DNA is TGTGCCAGCACCCAGGGACAGACTAACTATGGCTACACCTTC.